Shown below are 4 T cell receptor beta chains from a single sample sequenced in a study of OX40 agonist ivuxolimab in advanced cancers. Method: immunoSEQ multiplex PCR; TCRdb's copy keeps in-frame clones and lacks some. The sample yields around 31,000 clones, around nine tenths seen once. Source: CD4+ or CD8+ T cells sorted from blood, taken in a trial of the OX40 agonist ivuxolimab. These receptors all stem from an adult with an advanced solid tumor such as melanoma, head and neck, liver or kidney cancer.

The CDR3, as DNA: TGTGCCAGCAGCGCCGAGTACTATGGCTACACCTTC. This codes for CASSAEYYGYTF. The V call is TRBV7-9, the J call TRBJ1-2, with D unclear. Trimming took off 5 bases at V and 3 bases at J, with 7 bases between the two ends. The CDR3 is made up of 12 amino acids. The germline CDR1 and CDR2 sequences are SEHNR and FQNEAQ (reference sequence).

The chain couples TRBV9 to TRBJ1-3; tentatively, D is TRBD1 (6 bases). Germline assignment: CDR1 SGDLS and CDR2 YYNGEE. V was pared by 4 bases and J by 3 bases, with 11 bases between. This CDR3 comprises 14 residues. Here the CDR3 DNA reads TGTGCCAGCAGCCTCGGGACAAGTGGAAACACCATATATTTT. Its protein product is CASSLGTSGNTIYF.

The V call is TRBV4-2, the J call TRBJ2-3, with D perhaps TRBD1 (5 bases). In germline, CDR1 is LGHNA, CDR2 YNFKEQ. V dropped 0 bases and J dropped 8 bases, with 21 bases sitting between them. This CDR3 comprises 17 residues. This CDR3 reads CASSQEGRTSLIATQYF. In DNA form, the CDR3 reads TGTGCCAGCAGCCAAGAAGGGCGGACATCCCTCATAGCTACGCAGTATTTT.

This chain links TRBV7-6 with TRBJ2-3; D gene ambiguous. This CDR3 is built from 14 residues. Germline V gene data show CDR1 as SGHVS and CDR2 as FNYEAQ. V was shortened by 1 base and J by 8 bases, with 13 bases between the two germline ends. CDR3 nucleotide sequence: TGTGCCAGCAGCTTAGGGGTTGAGGTTGGTACGCAGTATTTT. Encoded protein: CASSLGVEVGTQYF.